Listed below are T cell receptor beta chains from one sample, sequenced in a study of CD8 T cells in Susac syndrome. TCRdb passed the immunoSEQ multiplex PCR reads through MiXCR, listing each CDR3 protein once. The sample has under 150,000 distinct CDR3 sequences, about 94% seen once. Material: CD4+ T cells from PBMCs. The receptors here all came from a human donor with multiple sclerosis. Each CDR3 is given without its conserved first and last residue.

8	TRBV29-1	TRBJ1-2	SVEDGGYT
13	TRBV30	TRBJ2-7	AWSALGTSPREQY
11	TRBV29-1	TRBJ2-5	SVNLGDRETQY
12	TRBV7-2	TRBJ1-2	ASSPWEGDRGYT
14	TRBV20-1	TRBJ2-1	SARNPGTGLHNEQF
14	TRBV4-1	TRBJ1-2	ASSPIYRNGIDGYT
12	TRBV7-9	TRBJ1-2	ASSPTGSFYGYT
14	TRBV3-1	TRBJ2-1	ASSLLSGLSYNEQF
10	TRBV30	TRBJ2-7	ARSTGPYEQY
11	TRBV19	TRBJ1-5	ASQTGEYQPQH
13	TRBV19	TRBJ1-2	ASMRTQQGPYGYT
17	TRBV30	TRBJ1-6	AWSGLSGQGRSYNSPLH
13	TRBV6-2/TRBV6-3	TRBJ2-7	ASRSLGNWSYEQY
8	TRBV25-1	TRBJ2-5	ASSWETQY
12	TRBV28	TRBJ1-2	ASSFSGQIYGYT
13	TRBV5-1	TRBJ1-2	ASSPTDRFNYGYT
11	TRBV18	TRBJ1-5	ASSPQGDQPQH